Below are 6 T cell receptor beta chains sequenced from a single sample in a study of cytomegalovirus exposure and HLA in healthy donors. Primers for the PCR totalled 60 Vbeta and 13 Jbeta. The data were produced by immunoSEQ multiplex PCR, yet TCRdb's version contains in-frame clones alone and is incomplete. The sample yields 120,000 to 150,000 clones, roughly four fifths seen once. Material for sequencing was PBMCs. The source is a man under 40 in good health and CMV-seropositive.

This chain links TRBV28 with TRBJ2-7; 12 nucleotides agree with TRBD1. Germline V gene lookup returns CDR1 MDHEN and CDR2 SYDVKM. V gave up 6 bases and J gave up 3 bases; unmatched junction bases: 9. This CDR3 is built from 16 residues. In nucleotides, the CDR3 is TGTGCCAGCAGCCCTCTTGGGACAGGGGGCGACTACGAGCAGTACTTC. Translation gives CASSPLGTGGDYEQYF.

As to this clone: The germline gene is not matched at one end of the junction; a read error may be the cause. This rearrangement joins TRBV5-1 to TRBJ2-7; 16 bases agree with TRBD2. Germline CDR1 and CDR2: SGHRS and YFSETQ. The CDR3 totals 17 residues. The CDR3 coding sequence is TGCGCCAGCAGCGTGGGGACTAGCGGGAGGGCCGCGTACGAGCAATACTTC. Its protein is CASSVGTSGRAAYEQYF.

The table lists this clone with a few counts. The chain employs TRBV5-6 and TRBJ2-5; tentative D call: TRBD1 (7 bases). Trimming shortened V by 4 bases and J by 4 bases, and 14 bases separated the two germline ends. The CDR3 has 14 amino acids. Germline lookup yields CDR1 SGHDT and CDR2 YYEEEE. The CDR3 reads CASSRRQGGETQYF. The CDR3 bases are TGTGCCAGCAGCAGGAGACAGGGAGGAGAGACCCAGTACTTC. The whole variable domain, filled in from reference TRBV5-6 and TRBJ2-5, reads DAGVTQSPTHLIKTRGQQVTLRCSPKSGHDTVSWYQQALGQGPQFIFQYYEEEERQRGNFPDRFSGHQFPNYSSELNVNALLLGDSALYLCASSRRQGGETQYFGPGTRLLVL.

This clone showed up just once. This chain connects TRBV7-6 to TRBJ2-7; D perhaps matches TRBD1 (5 bases). V shed 5 bases and J shed 6 bases, with 20 bases lying between them. Germline lookup yields CDR1 SGHVS and CDR2 FNYEAQ. The CDR3 runs 15 residues. In DNA form, the CDR3 reads TGTGCCAGCAGCCCGAGCCGACAGCAGACAGCCGAGCAGTACTTC. The encoded protein is CASSPSRQQTAEQYF.

V usage is TRBV9 and J usage is TRBJ2-1; possible D gene TRBD2, 5 bases. The CDR3 length is 13 residues. From germline, CDR1 is SGDLS and CDR2 YYNGEE. V was pared by 6 bases and J by 8 bases, with 15 bases between. This CDR3 is CASKRLSLDEQFF. The CDR3 region has the DNA TGTGCCAGCAAGCGGCTCAGTCTGGATGAGCAGTTCTTC.

This clone has a handful of counts. This sequence joins TRBV6-5 and TRBJ2-3; D unclear. Trimming pared 3 bases from V and 0 bases from J, leaving 7 bases between. This CDR3 region has 14 residues. In germline, CDR1 is MNHEY, CDR2 SVGAGI. DNA of the CDR3: TGTGCCAGCAGTTATACTTCTAGCACAGATACGCAGTATTTT. It yields the protein CASSYTSSTDTQYF.